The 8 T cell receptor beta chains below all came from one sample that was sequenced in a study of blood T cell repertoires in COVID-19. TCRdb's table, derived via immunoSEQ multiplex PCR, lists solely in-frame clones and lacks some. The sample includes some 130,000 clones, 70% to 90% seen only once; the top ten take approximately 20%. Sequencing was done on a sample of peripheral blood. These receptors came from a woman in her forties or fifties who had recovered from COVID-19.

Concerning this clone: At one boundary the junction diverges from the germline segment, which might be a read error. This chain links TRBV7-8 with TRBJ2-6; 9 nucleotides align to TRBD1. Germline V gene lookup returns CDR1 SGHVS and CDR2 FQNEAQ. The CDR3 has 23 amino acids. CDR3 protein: CASSPKSAYLDRGGDSGANVLTF. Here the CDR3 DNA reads TGTGCCAGCAGCCCCAAAAGCGCATACTTAGACAGGGGGGGAGACTCTGGGGCCAACGTCCTAACTTTC.

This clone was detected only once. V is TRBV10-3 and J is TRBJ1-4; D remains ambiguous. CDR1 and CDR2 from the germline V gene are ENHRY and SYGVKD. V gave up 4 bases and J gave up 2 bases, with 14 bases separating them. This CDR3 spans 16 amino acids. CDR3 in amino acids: CAISAESYLTNEKLFF. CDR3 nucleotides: TGTGCCATCAGTGCCGAATCCTATCTTACTAATGAAAAACTGTTTTTT.

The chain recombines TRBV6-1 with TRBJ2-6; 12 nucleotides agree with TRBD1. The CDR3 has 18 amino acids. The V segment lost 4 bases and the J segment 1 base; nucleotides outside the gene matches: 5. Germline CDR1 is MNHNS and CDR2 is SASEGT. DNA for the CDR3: TGTGCCAGCAGTGCTCCGGGACAGGGGGCGTCTGGGGCCAACGTCCTGACTTTC. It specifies CASSAPGQGASGANVLTF.

The CDR3 loop is CASSRAQTIYEQYF. In nucleotides, the CDR3 is TGTGCCAGCAGCCGCGCCCAAACGATCTACGAGCAGTACTTC. The chain recombines TRBV2 with TRBJ2-7, with no clear D. This CDR3 contains 14 residues. Trimming stripped 6 bases from V and 3 bases from J, with 15 bases between. Germline V CDR1 and CDR2: SNHLY, FYNNEI.

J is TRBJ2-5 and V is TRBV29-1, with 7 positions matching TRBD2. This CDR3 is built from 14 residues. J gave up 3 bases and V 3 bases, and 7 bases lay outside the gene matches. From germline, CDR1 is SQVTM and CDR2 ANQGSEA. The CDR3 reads CSVEGGTIKETQYF. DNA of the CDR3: TGCAGCGTTGAGGGGGGGACGATCAAAGAGACCCAGTACTTC.

DNA for the CDR3: TGTGCCACCAGTGATACCCCTACTAGCGGGGGGAGGTATGAGCAGTTCTTC. Translation gives CATSDTPTSGGRYEQFF. The chain joins TRBV24-1 to TRBJ2-1; 12 bases agree with TRBD2. Germline V CDR1 and CDR2: KGHDR, SFDVKD. The CDR3 covers 17 residues. V dropped 3 bases and J dropped 8; count of bases not matched to a gene: 10.

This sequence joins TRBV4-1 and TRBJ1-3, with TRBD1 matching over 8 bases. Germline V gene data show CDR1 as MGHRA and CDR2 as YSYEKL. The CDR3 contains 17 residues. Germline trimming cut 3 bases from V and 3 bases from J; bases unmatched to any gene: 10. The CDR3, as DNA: TGCGCCAGCAGCCACACCAGCCAGGGGGCAGGTGGAAACACCATATATTTT. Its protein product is CASSHTSQGAGGNTIYF.

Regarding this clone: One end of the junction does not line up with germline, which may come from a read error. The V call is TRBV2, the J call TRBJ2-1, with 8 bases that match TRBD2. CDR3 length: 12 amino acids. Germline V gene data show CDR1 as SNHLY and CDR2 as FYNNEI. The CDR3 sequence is CASSEIGRGEVF. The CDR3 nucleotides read TGTGCCAGCAGTGAAATTGGGCGGGGGGAGGTCTTC.